A single sample is the source of the 6 T cell receptor beta chains below, sequenced in a study of blood T cell repertoires in COVID-19. Method: immunoSEQ multiplex PCR; TCRdb's copy keeps in-frame clones and lacks some. The sample has 200,000 to 250,000 clones, approximately 82% seen once. Material for sequencing was PBMCs or T cells enriched from blood (not recorded which). These receptors were taken from a man in his forties who had recovered from COVID-19.

The rearrangement links TRBV3-1 (or the pseudogene TRBV3-2) to TRBJ1-4; possible D gene TRBD1, 5 bases. This CDR3 has 14 amino acids. Trimming took 8 bases from V and 7 from J, leaving 17 bases between them. The germline V gene encodes CDR1 LGHDT and CDR2 YNNKEL (reference sequence). This CDR3 reads CASGSRQQVEKLFF. In nucleotides, the CDR3 is TGTGCCAGCGGATCGAGACAACAGGTTGAAAAACTGTTTTTT.

This clone was counted a single time. The V gene is TRBV27, the J gene TRBJ2-7, with TRBD1 matching over 7 bases. Per germline, CDR1 MNHEY and CDR2 SMNVEV (reference sequence). The CDR3 contains 13 residues. The V segment lost 5 bases and the J segment 4 bases; nucleotides outside the gene matches: 5. CDR3 in amino acids: CASSGDSLYEQYF. The DNA for the CDR3 is TGTGCCAGCAGTGGGGACAGTTTGTACGAGCAGTACTTC.

The chain couples TRBV5-1 to TRBJ2-1, with TRBD2 as a possible D gene (6 bases). The germline V gene encodes CDR1 SGHRS and CDR2 YFSETQ. Trimming removed 2 bases at V and 4 bases at J, with 16 bases between. The CDR3 covers 16 residues. The CDR3 DNA reads TGCGCCAGCAGCTTAGGCGGGGCTACCGCTTACAATGAGCAGTTCTTC. Protein sequence: CASSLGGATAYNEQFF.

V usage is TRBV19 and J usage is TRBJ2-7, with 9 bases identical to TRBD1. With V trimmed by 5 bases and J by 2 bases, 10 bases remained unmatched. The CDR3 loop spans 16 amino acids. Germline CDR1 is LNHDA and CDR2 is SQIVND (reference sequence). The CDR3 here is CASSPVVTGGPYEQYF. The CDR3 coding sequence is TGTGCCAGTAGTCCCGTTGTGACAGGGGGTCCCTACGAGCAGTACTTC. The full variable domain, with the rest looked up from reference TRBV19 and TRBJ2-7, is DGGITQSPKYLFRKEGQNVTLSCEQNLNHDAMYWYRQDPGQGLRLIYYSQIVNDFQKGDIAEGYSVSREKKESFPLTVTSAQKNPTAFYLCASSPVVTGGPYEQYFGPGTRLTVT.

This chain connects TRBV27 to TRBJ1-3; D unresolved. Germline V gene sequence: CDR1 MNHEY, CDR2 SMNVEV (reference sequence). V gave up 4 bases and J gave up 6 bases, with 13 bases separating them. This CDR3 has 14 residues. CDR3 in amino acids: CASSSRVEPNTIYF. The CDR3 region has the DNA TGTGCCAGCAGTTCCCGGGTCGAGCCAAACACCATATATTTT.

The J gene is TRBJ2-3, the V gene TRBV4-1; D may be TRBD2 (6 bases). The CDR3 loop spans 15 amino acids. Germline V gene sequence: CDR1 MGHRA, CDR2 YSYEKL. Trimming took off 4 bases at V and 0 bases at J, with 11 bases between the two ends. The CDR3 reads CASSLGLLSTDTQYF. DNA of the CDR3: TGCGCCAGCAGCCTGGGACTTCTTAGCACAGATACGCAGTATTTT.